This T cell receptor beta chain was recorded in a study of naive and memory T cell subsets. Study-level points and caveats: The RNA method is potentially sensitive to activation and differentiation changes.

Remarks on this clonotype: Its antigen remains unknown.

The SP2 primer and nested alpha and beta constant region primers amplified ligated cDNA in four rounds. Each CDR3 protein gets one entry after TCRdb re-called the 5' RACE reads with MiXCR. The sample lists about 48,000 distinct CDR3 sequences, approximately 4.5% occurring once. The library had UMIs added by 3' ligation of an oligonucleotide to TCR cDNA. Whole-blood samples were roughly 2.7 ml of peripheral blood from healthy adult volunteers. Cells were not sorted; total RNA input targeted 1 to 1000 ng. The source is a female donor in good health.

The CDR3 nucleotides are TGTGCCAGCAGCAAAGGGCCCACTGAAGCTTTCTTT. This translates into CASSKGPTEAFF. This rearrangement joins TRBV5-4 to TRBJ1-1; D remains unclear. V gave up 4 bases and J gave up 4 bases, with 8 bases separating them. This CDR3 comprises 12 residues. Germline loops: CDR1 SGHNT, CDR2 YYREEE (reference sequence).